These T cell receptor beta chains were read from a single sample in a study of graft-versus-host responses after intestinal transplantation. Generated by immunoSEQ multiplex PCR, the TCRdb table keeps only in-frame clones and is missing some. This sample has 85,000 to 100,000 clones; around 93% occur once, and the top ten carry about 0.07%. No antigens are known for them. The material sequenced was unstimulated CD8+ T cells sorted from spleen or lymph node cells, taken before transplant. The receptor set was obtained from a human donor who was the organ donor for an intestinal transplant. The CDR3 runs from the conserved cysteine through the conserved F or W. A D gene is named only where the DNA matches it firmly. For some rows the clone size is stated as once, few or many, or as a class when expanded; others skip it.

>12|TRBJ1-1|TRBV6-5|NA|TRBD1
CASSTYRGRAFF
TGTGCCAGCAGTACTTACAGGGGTCGAGCTTTCTTT
>16|TRBJ2-4|TRBV10-3|NA|TRBD1
CAISVDQRQGKNIQYF
TGTGCCATCAGTGTTGACCAAAGACAGGGTAAAAACATTCAGTACTTC
>19|TRBJ2-5|TRBV6-1|NA|TRBD2
CASSDLGLAGTLYQETQYF
TGTGCCAGCAGTGACTTAGGACTAGCGGGGACTCTTTACCAAGAGACCCAGTACTTC
>15|TRBJ2-7|TRBV5-6|few|TRBD2
CASSFTSGSSYEQYF
TGTGCCAGCAGCTTTACTAGCGGCAGCTCCTACGAGCAGTACTTC
>16|TRBJ2-3|TRBV7-9|NA|NA
CASNNGGLENTDTQYF
TGTGCCAGCAACAACGGGGGGCTAGAGAACACAGATACGCAGTATTTT
>15|TRBJ2-1|TRBV7-9|NA|NA
CASSFSGMRLGEQFF
TGTGCCAGCAGCTTCTCCGGTATGAGGTTGGGTGAGCAGTTCTTC
>12|TRBJ2-1|TRBV25-1|NA|NA
CASSERIDEQFF
TGTGCCAGCAGTGAACGCATAGATGAGCAGTTCTTC
>15|TRBJ1-2|TRBV7-3|NA|NA
CASSLTSAGEDGYTF
TGTGCCAGCAGCTTAACCTCCGCGGGAGAGGATGGCTACACCTTC
>15|TRBJ2-7|TRBV28|NA|TRBD1
CASSVPGQGVDEQYF
TGTGCCAGCAGTGTACCGGGACAGGGCGTAGACGAGCAGTACTTC
>12|TRBJ2-3|TRBV10-1|NA|TRBD2
CASTEGTSAQYF
TGCGCCAGCACCGAAGGGACTAGCGCGCAGTATTTT
>16|TRBJ1-5|TRBV27|few|TRBD1
CASSNLAGTGFQPQHF
TGTGCCAGCAGCAACCTGGCCGGGACAGGGTTTCAGCCCCAGCATTTT
>15|TRBJ2-3|TRBV27|NA|TRBD2
CASSFVAGGGDTQYF
TGTGCCAGCAGTTTCGTAGCGGGGGGTGGAGATACGCAGTATTTT
>14|TRBJ2-7|TRBV11-2|NA|TRBD1
CASSLGTGGYEQYF
TGTGCCAGCAGCTTAGGGACAGGGGGTTACGAGCAGTACTTC
>13|TRBJ1-4|TRBV27|NA|NA
CASRYREGEKLFF
TGTGCCAGCAGATACAGGGAAGGAGAAAAACTGTTTTTT